This T cell receptor (beta chain) was recovered during a study of regulatory T cells in long-lasting Graves disease. Study-wide findings and caveats: Newly diagnosed Graves' patients exceeded persistent ones in TCR diversity.

Arm-PCR of CDR3 regions with iRepertoire HTBI primers generated TCR beta libraries. One entry per CDR3 protein, called by TCRdb with MiXCR from the multiplex PCR reads. The sample yields roughly 420,000 distinct CDR3 sequences, roughly 17% seen once. The CDR3 sequence is 19 residues long. V was pared by 0 bases and J by 6 bases, with 17 bases of the junction left unmatched. The germline gives CDR1 DFQATT, CDR2 SNEGSKA (reference sequence). This clonotype was seen a handful of times. Its specificity is not known. Specified time point: newly diagnosed GD, antithyroid drugs for less than 3 months. From PBMCs, RNA was extracted and then used to make the TCR library. This sample was shared with a second study, whose subject was T cells in Graves' hyperthyroidism and ophthalmopathy. That paper states: HTBI primers drove first-round RT-PCR of the TCR CDR3.

This sequence was found in a woman aged 30 to 39 with Graves disease. Sample: peripheral blood mononuclear cells (PBMCs), taken at new diagnosis, from a patient treated with antithyroid drugs. The rearrangement uses TRBV20-1 and TRBJ2-7; 13 nucleotides agree with TRBD2. CDR3 amino acids: CSARDRALAGGPSSREQYF. The CDR3 nucleotides are TGCAGTGCTAGAGATCGGGCACTAGCGGGAGGGCCGTCATCGCGCGAGCAGTACTTC.